Shown below are 24 T cell receptor beta chains from a single sample sequenced in a study of T cell responses to AZD1222 COVID-19 vaccine. Profiled with immunoSEQ multiplex PCR; TCRdb holds only in-frame clones, not every one. The sample has 200,000 or so clones, around 93% seen once. The material sequenced was peripheral blood, taken on day 0 of AZD1222 vaccination. These receptors came from an adult in good health.

The chain combines TRBV4-1 with TRBJ1-1, with D unresolved. CDR3 size: 15 residues. CDR1 MGHRA and CDR2 YSYEKL come from the germline V gene. Trimming pared 0 bases from V and 5 bases from J, leaving 13 bases between. Written as DNA, the CDR3 is TGCGCCAGCAGCCAAGACGAGGGAGCGAGGACTGAAGCTTTCTTT. It translates to CASSQDEGARTEAFF.

This clone appeared once. The junction departs from the called germline gene at one end, perhaps through a read error. The chain combines TRBV28 with TRBJ2-2, with TRBD1 matching 7 bases. This CDR3 contains 16 residues. Germline CDR1 is MDHEN and CDR2 is SYDVKM. CDR3 protein: CANSFPTGANTGELFF. CDR3 bases: TGTGCCAACAGTTTCCCAACAGGGGCGAACACCGGGGAGCTGTTTTTT.

This chain joins TRBV25-1 and TRBJ1-2; D is unresolved. The germline V gene encodes CDR1 MGHDK and CDR2 SYGVNS. The CDR3 consists of 11 residues. Trimming removed 6 bases from V and 2 bases from J, with 4 bases in between. The CDR3 protein is CASRNNYGYTF. For the CDR3, the DNA is TGTGCCAGCAGGAACAACTATGGCTACACCTTC.

V usage is TRBV30 and J usage is TRBJ1-2; D might be TRBD1 (5 bases). Trimming stripped 3 bases from V and 2 bases from J, with 13 bases between. There are 14 residues in the CDR3. Germline-derived CDR1 and CDR2 are GTSNPN and SVGIG (reference sequence). In nucleotides, the CDR3 is TGTGCCTGGAGACGAGGGGACGGCAACTATGGCTACACCTTC. Residues: CAWRRGDGNYGYTF.

The V gene is TRBV11-1, the J gene TRBJ2-5; TRBD1 might be the D (5 bases). With 6 bases removed from V and 7 bases from J, the gap between germline ends came to 24 bases. Germline lookup yields CDR1 SGHAT and CDR2 FQDESV (reference sequence). This CDR3 contains 16 residues. CDR3: CASRLLGPGPGSTQYF. The CDR3 DNA reads TGTGCCAGCAGGCTCCTAGGGCCGGGCCCAGGGTCGACCCAGTACTTC.

CDR3 DNA: TGTGCCAGCAGCAGGACAGGGTCCACAGATACGCAGTATTTT. Translating it yields CASSRTGSTDTQYF. The rearrangement uses TRBV7-3 and TRBJ2-3; TRBD1 aligns across 8 bases. Germline CDR1 reads SGHTA; CDR2 reads FQGTGA. This CDR3 contains 14 residues. V dropped 5 bases and J dropped 2; count of bases not matched to a gene: 3. Full variable domain (missing parts from reference TRBV7-3 and TRBJ2-3): GAGVSQTPSNKVTEKGKYVELRCDPISGHTALYWYRQSLGQGPEFLIYFQGTGAADDSGLPNDRFFAVRPEGSVSTLKIQRTERGDSAVYLCASSRTGSTDTQYFGPGTRLTVL.

V and J are TRBV15 and TRBJ1-2, with a weak D call TRBD1 (5 bases). The CDR3 length is 15 residues. Trimming pared 5 bases from V and 4 bases from J, leaving 17 bases between. Per germline, CDR1 LNHNV and CDR2 YYDKDF (reference sequence). CDR3 loop: CATSRRGARGYGYTF. In DNA form, the CDR3 reads TGTGCCACCAGCCGGCGTGGGGCAAGGGGCTATGGCTACACCTTC.

This rearrangement joins TRBV29-1 to TRBJ2-7; the D gene is possibly TRBD1 (5 bases). The CDR3 is made up of 13 amino acids. Germline loops: CDR1 SQVTM, CDR2 ANQGSEA. V gave up 7 bases and J gave up 5 bases, with 18 bases separating them. CDR3: CSGSVQGRDEQYF. CDR3 bases: TGCAGCGGGTCGGTCCAGGGAAGGGACGAGCAGTACTTC.

J is TRBJ1-5 and V is TRBV18; D gene uncertain. V gave up 3 bases and J gave up 0 bases, with 9 bases separating them. Germline CDR1 is KGHSH and CDR2 is LQKENI. This CDR3 is 15 amino acids long. The CDR3 DNA reads as TGTGCCAGCTCACCGGCCACGGATAGCAATCAGCCCCAGCATTTT. This translates into CASSPATDSNQPQHF.

This sequence joins TRBV27 and TRBJ2-3; D is possibly TRBD1 (7 bases). The CDR3 contains 16 residues. V was clipped by 3 bases and J by 5 bases, with 18 bases between them. The V gene's germline CDR1 is MNHEY and CDR2 SMNVEV (reference sequence). The CDR3 DNA follows: TGTGCCAGCAGTTTTCTTAGCGGAGCAGGGGGAGATACGCAGTATTTT. Translating gives CASSFLSGAGGDTQYF.

V and J are TRBV28 and TRBJ2-5; 9 nucleotides match TRBD1. The trim removed 5 bases at V and 5 bases at J, leaving 3 bases unmatched. From germline, CDR1 is MDHEN and CDR2 SYDVKM. The CDR3 is 13 residues long. The CDR3 coding sequence is TGTGCCAGCAGTACCGGGACAGGGGAGACCCAGTACTTC. This codes for CASSTGTGETQYF.

The chain is built from TRBV19 and TRBJ1-5; TRBD1 aligns across 8 bases. Trimming took 6 bases from V and 0 from J; bases not matched to a gene: 4. Germline V gene lookup returns CDR1 LNHDA and CDR2 SQIVND (reference sequence). This CDR3 is built from 15 residues. As DNA, the CDR3 is TGTGCCAGTAGCGACAGGGGTTATAGCAATCAGCCCCAGCATTTT. Protein product: CASSDRGYSNQPQHF.

V gene TRBV18 combines with J gene TRBJ2-2; 10 bases agree with TRBD2. V gave up 1 base and J gave up 5 bases; unmatched junction bases: 13. Germline V gene sequence: CDR1 KGHSH, CDR2 LQKENI. The CDR3 sequence is 19 residues long. Written as DNA, the CDR3 is TGTGCCAGCTCACCACTTCCCTTCGGTAGCGGGAGGCAGACCGGGGAGCTGTTTTTT. This sequence encodes CASSPLPFGSGRQTGELFF.

This sequence joins TRBV30 and TRBJ2-5, with D possibly called TRBD1 or TRBD2 (5 bases each). Germline assignment: CDR1 GTSNPN and CDR2 SVGIG (reference sequence). This CDR3 spans 16 amino acids. The V and J ends lost 0 bases and 0 bases respectively, with 14 bases between them. The CDR3 region is CAWSVLGETYQETQYF. The CDR3 region has the DNA TGTGCCTGGAGTGTACTGGGGGAGACGTACCAAGAGACCCAGTACTTC.

The V and J genes are TRBV28 and TRBJ1-1; 9 bases are shared with TRBD1. V shed 2 bases and J 6 bases; nucleotides not matched to a gene: 7. CDR1 and CDR2 from the germline V gene are MDHEN and SYDVKM. The CDR3 length is 15 residues. CDR3 coding DNA: TGTGCCAGCAGTTTAGACACAGGGGGCAGTGCTGAAGCTTTCTTT. It yields the protein CASSLDTGGSAEAFF.

This clone was picked up one time. The genes are TRBV5-1 and TRBJ1-4; D unclear. The germline gives CDR1 SGHRS, CDR2 YFSETQ. V lost 0 bases and J 7 bases, leaving 4 bases between the germline ends. The CDR3 contains 12 residues. This chain's CDR3 is CASSLGGEKLFF. For the CDR3, the DNA is TGCGCCAGCAGCTTGGGTGGTGAAAAACTGTTTTTT. Full variable domain (missing parts from reference TRBV5-1 and TRBJ1-4): KAGVTQTPRYLIKTRGQQVTLSCSPISGHRSVSWYQQTPGQGLQFLFEYFSETQRNKGNFPGRFSGRQFSNSRSEMNVSTLELGDSALYLCASSLGGEKLFFGSGTQLSVL.

CDR3 sequence (DNA): TGTGCCAGCAGCTTAGGAGTCCCGGGGGTGGGTGGCTACACCTTC. This encodes CASSLGVPGVGGYTF. The chain employs TRBV7-3 and TRBJ1-2, with D perhaps TRBD1 (5 bases). Germline CDR1 SGHTA, CDR2 FQGTGA. CDR3 length: 15 amino acids. The V gene lost 2 bases and the J gene lost 7 bases, with 17 bases spanning the gap.

This chain connects TRBV20-1 to TRBJ1-2, with D unresolved. The CDR3 loop spans 15 amino acids. Trimming took 3 bases from V and 2 from J, leaving 16 bases between them. Germline lookup yields CDR1 DFQATT and CDR2 SNEGSKA (reference sequence). CDR3 bases: TGCAGTGCTAGTCAAGAAGGTTTGGTGAACTATGGCTACACCTTC. It translates to CSASQEGLVNYGYTF.

The rearrangement links TRBV3-1 (or the pseudogene TRBV3-2) to TRBJ2-7, with D hard to call. From germline, CDR1 is LGHDT and CDR2 YNNKEL (reference sequence). There are 12 residues in the CDR3. Trimming removed 1 base from V and 6 bases from J, with 7 bases in between. In DNA form, the CDR3 reads TGTGCCAGCAGCCAAGGTAGAGGCGAGCAGTACTTC. Its protein is CASSQGRGEQYF.

This chain connects TRBV19 to TRBJ2-7; TRBD1 aligns across 7 bases. J gave up 3 bases and V 7 bases, and 12 bases lay outside the gene matches. The CDR3 has 15 amino acids. Germline-derived CDR1 and CDR2 are LNHDA and SQIVND (reference sequence). The CDR3 reads CASTNQAGGHYEQYF. CDR3 in DNA: TGTGCCAGTACCAATCAGGCAGGGGGTCACTACGAGCAGTACTTC.

The chain is built from TRBV7-9 and TRBJ1-2; D call uncertain. In germline, CDR1 is SEHNR, CDR2 FQNEAQ (reference sequence). This CDR3 region has 16 residues. Deletions cut 1 base from V and 8 bases from J, with 20 bases between. CDR3 protein: CASSLVSTRASGGYTF. As DNA, the CDR3 is TGTGCCAGCAGCTTAGTTTCTACCCGGGCCTCGGGAGGCTACACCTTC.

The J gene is TRBJ1-4, the V gene TRBV9, with D possibly matching TRBD1 (6 bases). This CDR3 has 15 residues. V shed 4 bases and J shed 6 bases, with 16 bases lying between them. The germline V gene has CDR1 SGDLS and CDR2 YYNGEE. CDR3: CASSSRPGAHEKLFF. The DNA for the CDR3 is TGTGCCAGCAGCTCACGCCCAGGGGCCCATGAAAAACTGTTTTTT.

The chain carries TRBV10-3 and TRBJ1-1; a possible D gene is TRBD1 (5 bases). This CDR3 is 15 amino acids long. Per the germline V gene, CDR1 is ENHRY and CDR2 is SYGVKD. V lost 0 bases and J 5 bases, leaving 13 bases between the germline ends. CDR3 loop: CAISESGQGRTEAFF. CDR3 bases: TGTGCCATCAGTGAGTCAGGGCAGGGAAGGACTGAAGCTTTCTTT.

The chain joins TRBV19 to TRBJ1-5, with D unclear. The CDR3 extends over 15 amino acids. V lost 6 bases to trimming and J lost 0 bases, with 12 bases between them. Germline CDR1 and CDR2: LNHDA and SQIVND (reference sequence). Here the CDR3 reads CASSRNTNSNQPQHF. Written as DNA, the CDR3 is TGTGCCAGTAGCAGGAATACTAATAGCAATCAGCCCCAGCATTTT.